Below, 32 T cell receptor beta chains from the same sample are listed, as sequenced in a study of cytomegalovirus exposure and HLA in healthy donors (dated by TCRdb to about 2017). The library came from the immunoSEQ multiplex PCR assay. The multiplex PCR relied on a mix of 60 forward primers for TCR Vbeta segments and 13 reverse primers for TCR Jbeta segments. TCRdb stores this immuneACCESS table with in-frame sequences only. Part of the clones is absent; in the studies checked, under half of the shortfall reflects unresolved V genes, and no reason is known for the rest. This sample holds over 150,000 clones; around 79% were observed only once. Around 4% of the sample goes to the ten largest clones. Sequenced sample: PBMCs. These receptors all stem from a man between 35 and 55 years old in good health and CMV-seronegative.

The genes are TRBV7-9 and TRBJ1-4; D may be TRBD1 (6 bases). Trimming left V 6 bases short and J 1 base short, with 15 bases between. Germline V CDR1 and CDR2: SEHNR, FQNEAQ (reference sequence). The length of the CDR3 is 16 residues. The CDR3 spells CASSRFSDRTNEKLFF. DNA of the CDR3: TGTGCCAGCAGTCGGTTCTCGGACAGAACTAATGAAAAACTGTTTTTT. Drawing the rest from reference TRBV7-9 and TRBJ1-4, the complete variable domain is DTGVSQNPRHKITKRGQNVTFRCDPISEHNRLYWYRQTLGQGPEFLTYFQNEAQLEKSRLLSDRFSAERPKGSFSTLEIQRTEQGDSAMYLCASSRFSDRTNEKLFFGSGTQLSVL.

CDR3 sequence: CASSQLQGNYGYTF. The CDR3 DNA sequence: TGTGCCAGCAGCCAGCTGCAGGGAAACTATGGCTACACCTTC. This chain joins TRBV6-5 and TRBJ1-2; tentative D call: TRBD1 (5 bases). In germline, CDR1 is MNHEY, CDR2 SVGAGI. The V end lost 6 bases, the J end lost 2 bases, and 13 bases lay between the germline ends. CDR3 length: 14 amino acids.

This chain joins TRBV6-5 and TRBJ2-1; D possibly corresponds to TRBD2 (5 bases). The CDR3 is 14 residues long. V was trimmed by 5 bases and J by 5 bases, leaving 13 bases between them. Germline V gives CDR1 MNHEY, CDR2 SVGAGI. CDR3 loop: CASSTPPGNNEQFF. CDR3 sequence (DNA): TGTGCCAGCAGTACTCCGCCGGGAAACAATGAGCAGTTCTTC.

The V gene is TRBV5-1, the J gene TRBJ1-1, with D tentatively TRBD1 (6 bases). Germline values: CDR1 SGHRS, CDR2 YFSETQ. Trimming pared 3 bases from V and 5 bases from J, leaving 23 bases between. The CDR3 contains 17 residues. The CDR3: CASSSGRPDRKGTEAFF. Written as DNA, the CDR3 is TGCGCCAGCAGCTCTGGCAGGCCGGACAGAAAGGGTACTGAAGCTTTCTTT. Drawing the rest from reference TRBV5-1 and TRBJ1-1, the complete variable domain is KAGVTQTPRYLIKTRGQQVTLSCSPISGHRSVSWYQQTPGQGLQFLFEYFSETQRNKGNFPGRFSGRQFSNSRSEMNVSTLELGDSALYLCASSSGRPDRKGTEAFFGQGTRLTVV.

The genes are TRBV12-5 and TRBJ2-3; 11 positions match TRBD2. In germline, CDR1 is LGHNT, CDR2 FRNRAP. The ends lost 6 bases at V and 5 bases at J; junction bases unmatched: 7. This CDR3 is built from 15 residues. The CDR3, as DNA: TGTGCTAGTGGACGGGGACTAGCGGAACAAGATACGCAGTATTTT. Protein: CASGRGLAEQDTQYF.

The V and J genes are TRBV9 and TRBJ1-3; D is unclear. CDR3 length equals 14 residues. V was trimmed by 5 bases and J by 0 bases, leaving 9 bases between them. Germline lookup yields CDR1 SGDLS and CDR2 YYNGEE. CDR3: CASRSGFSGNTIYF. The CDR3, as DNA: TGTGCCAGCAGATCGGGATTCTCTGGAAACACCATATATTTT.

The V and J genes are TRBV29-1 and TRBJ2-1; 11 bases map to TRBD1. There are 14 residues in the CDR3. J was trimmed by 7 bases and V by 7 bases; bases with no gene match: 9. Germline V gives CDR1 SQVTM, CDR2 ANQGSEA. CDR3 bases: TGCAGCGCTGGGAGGACAGGGGGCGGGAATGAGCAGTTCTTC. Translated: CSAGRTGGGNEQFF.

This chain connects TRBV27 to TRBJ2-4, with 9 nucleotides matching TRBD1. The CDR3 covers 16 residues. Trimming removed 8 bases from V and 3 bases from J; junction bases left unmatched: 11. CDR1 and CDR2 (germline): MNHEY, SMNVEV (reference sequence). CDR3 coding DNA: TGTGCCAGCCCACCTCGGGACAGGGTGGACAAAAACATTCAGTACTTC. The encoded protein is CASPPRDRVDKNIQYF.

V gene TRBV4-1 combines with J gene TRBJ2-7; 11 bases align to TRBD1. Trimming cost V 1 base and J 2 bases; bases outside gene matches: 4. CDR1 MGHRA and CDR2 YSYEKL come from the germline V gene. The CDR3 has 16 residues. In nucleotides, the CDR3 is TGCGCCAGCAGCCAAGTACCGGGACAGGGGGCCTACGAGCAGTACTTC. The encoded protein is CASSQVPGQGAYEQYF.

The chain links TRBV2 to TRBJ2-3; D ambiguous. The J call may be in error: the DNA end matches TRBJ2-5 better. CDR1 is SNHLY and CDR2 is FYNNEI in the germline V gene. CDR3 length: 13 residues. CDR3 sequence: CASSKTTGETQYF. The DNA of the CDR3 is TGTGCCAGCAGTAAAACTACCGGGGAGACCCAGTACTTC.

J is TRBJ1-2 and V is TRBV28, with 7 bases matching TRBD1. Germline CDR1 is MDHEN and CDR2 is SYDVKM. The CDR3 sequence is 13 residues long. V trimming: 6 bases; J trimming: 6 bases; junction bases outside the gene matches: 7. The CDR3 nucleotides read TGTGCCAGCAGAACAGGGGAACGCAATGGCTACACCTTC. As protein: CASRTGERNGYTF.

The CDR3 DNA is TGTGCCAGCAGCCCGGGGAAGGCGTGGGAGACCCAGTACTTC. Amino acids: CASSPGKAWETQYF. This sequence joins TRBV9 and TRBJ2-5; TRBD2 is a possible D gene (5 bases). The CDR3 consists of 14 residues. V gave up 4 bases and J gave up 5 bases, with 15 bases separating them. Germline CDR1 reads SGDLS; CDR2 reads YYNGEE.

The V call is TRBV2, the J call TRBJ2-2; D may be TRBD2 (6 bases). CDR3 size: 13 residues. Germline loops: CDR1 SNHLY, CDR2 FYNNEI. With 6 bases removed from V and 4 bases from J, the gap between germline ends came to 9 bases. The CDR3 loop reads CASRATSTGELFF. The CDR3 nucleotides are TGTGCCAGCAGGGCGACTAGCACCGGGGAGCTGTTTTTT.

This chain uses TRBV19 with TRBJ1-2; 9 nucleotides align to TRBD1. Trimming removed 3 bases from V and 4 bases from J; junction bases left unmatched: 6. The CDR3 consists of 15 residues. The germline CDR1 and CDR2 sequences are LNHDA and SQIVND (reference sequence). As DNA, the CDR3 is TGTGCCAGTAGTATTAAGGGACAGGGAACCTATGGCTACACCTTC. It translates to CASSIKGQGTYGYTF.

The J gene is TRBJ1-6, the V gene TRBV6-1, with D unclear. Germline V gives CDR1 MNHNS, CDR2 SASEGT. The V and J ends lost 5 bases and 7 bases respectively, with 9 bases between them. The CDR3 runs 13 residues. CDR3 nucleotide sequence: TGTGCCAGCAGTTGGCCCCTGAATTCACCCCTCCACTTT. It translates to CASSWPLNSPLHF.

This chain links TRBV6-6 with TRBJ2-7, with D hard to call. The germline V and J ends were trimmed by 5 bases and 2 bases, with 7 bases remaining between them. The CDR3 covers 12 residues. The germline V gene encodes CDR1 MNHNY and CDR2 SVGAGI (reference sequence). CDR3 residues: CASSTQTYEQYF. In nucleotides, the CDR3 is TGTGCCAGCAGTACCCAGACCTACGAGCAGTACTTC.

The rearrangement uses TRBV15 and TRBJ1-1; TRBD1 agrees at 11 bases. Looked up from germline, CDR1 is LNHNV and CDR2 is YYDKDF (reference sequence). V lost 1 base and J lost 1; bases outside the gene matches: 2. The CDR3 has 16 amino acids. CDR3 sequence reads: CATSRGGTGGNTEAFF. The CDR3 DNA is TGTGCCACCAGCAGAGGGGGGACAGGGGGGAACACTGAAGCTTTCTTT.

A few counts support this clone. V gene TRBV6-5 combines with J gene TRBJ2-7; a weak D match, TRBD2 (6 bases). The ends were cut back, 7 bases at V and 3 bases at J, with 13 bases in the middle. The CDR3 spans 13 residues. Germline V gene sequence: CDR1 MNHEY, CDR2 SVGAGI. The CDR3 coding sequence is TGTGCCAGCATGCGGACTATAGTCTACGAGCAGTACTTC. Protein: CASMRTIVYEQYF.

The chain is built from TRBV25-1 and TRBJ1-6, with D unresolved. Trimming took 0 bases from V and 8 from J, leaving 11 bases between them. Per the germline V gene, CDR1 is MGHDK and CDR2 is SYGVNS. The CDR3 contains 15 residues. The DNA of the CDR3 is TGTGCCAGCAGTGAATATCGGGTGGGAGATTCACCCCTCCACTTT. Amino acids: CASSEYRVGDSPLHF. Filled out from reference TRBV25-1 and TRBJ1-6, the complete variable domain reads EADIYQTPRYLVIGTGKKITLECSQTMGHDKMYWYQQDPGMELHLIHYSYGVNSTEKGDLSSESTVSRIRTEHFPLTLESARPSHTSQYLCASSEYRVGDSPLHFGNGTRLTVT.

The chain employs TRBV10-3 and TRBJ2-3; possibly TRBD1 for D (6 bases). CDR1 and CDR2 from the germline V gene are ENHRY and SYGVKD. V was cut by 6 bases and J by 0 bases, with 10 bases left in between. This CDR3 region has 14 residues. For the CDR3, the DNA is TGTGCCATCAGAAAGGGGGTCAGCACAGATACGCAGTATTTT. Translated: CAIRKGVSTDTQYF.

The chain links TRBV18 to TRBJ1-1; a possible D gene is TRBD1 (5 bases). Trimming stripped 4 bases from V and 8 bases from J, with 14 bases between. This CDR3 region has 13 residues. Germline V gene sequence: CDR1 KGHSH, CDR2 LQKENI. The CDR3 sequence is CASSRSGRGEAFF. The CDR3 DNA follows: TGTGCCAGCTCACGTTCGGGACGGGGGGAAGCTTTCTTT.

The V call is TRBV28, the J call TRBJ1-5; tentatively, D is TRBD1 (5 bases). The CDR3 consists of 12 residues. Germline assignment: CDR1 MDHEN and CDR2 SYDVKM. The CDR3 coding sequence is TGTGTCTCCCGGGGGAGCAATCAGCCCCAGCATTTT. Its protein product is CVSRGSNQPQHF.

The V and J genes are TRBV7-9 and TRBJ2-7, with D possibly matching TRBD1 (6 bases). The CDR3 totals 15 residues. Germline values: CDR1 SEHNR, CDR2 FQNEAQ (reference sequence). V was pared by 6 bases and J by 0 bases, with 15 bases between. This chain's CDR3 is CASRPSQGSSYEQYF. The DNA of the CDR3 is TGTGCCAGCAGGCCCTCACAGGGAAGCTCCTACGAGCAGTACTTC. Combining the CDR3 with reference TRBV7-9 and TRBJ2-7 gives the whole variable domain DTGVSQNPRHKITKRGQNVTFRCDPISEHNRLYWYRQTLGQGPEFLTYFQNEAQLEKSRLLSDRFSAERPKGSFSTLEIQRTEQGDSAMYLCASRPSQGSSYEQYFGPGTRLTVT.

The chain recombines TRBV19 with TRBJ1-1; D gene uncertain. The CDR3 loop spans 13 amino acids. With 2 bases removed from V and 0 bases from J, the gap between germline ends came to 4 bases. Germline V gives CDR1 LNHDA, CDR2 SQIVND (reference sequence). The CDR3 region has the DNA TGTGCCAGTAGTATATTTATGAACACTGAAGCTTTCTTT. The encoded protein is CASSIFMNTEAFF.

This clone was counted a few times. The chain has TRBV7-2 and TRBJ1-6; maybe TRBD1 (6 bases). Trimming removed 5 bases at V and 8 bases at J, with 19 bases between. This CDR3 comprises 16 residues. Germline assignment: CDR1 SGHTA and CDR2 FQGNSA. The CDR3 bases are TGTGCCAGCAGCGCATACAGGGATCTTCTCTATTCACCCCTCCACTTT. This gives the protein CASSAYRDLLYSPLHF.

The chain joins TRBV6-1 to TRBJ2-1, with D tentatively TRBD1 (5 bases). The V end was cut by 11 bases, the J end by 0 bases, with 11 bases between. The CDR3 has 13 amino acids. Germline lookup yields CDR1 MNHNS and CDR2 SASEGT. The CDR3 spells CAGAEASYNEQFF. The CDR3 DNA reads TGTGCCGGGGCAGAGGCCTCCTACAATGAGCAGTTCTTC.

V and J are TRBV6-6 and TRBJ1-2; 10 positions agree with TRBD1. The V gene end was trimmed by 6 bases and the J gene end by 2 bases; junction bases not matched to a gene: 3. CDR1 is MNHNY, CDR2 SVGAGI, per germline (reference sequence). CDR3 length: 14 amino acids. The CDR3 region has the DNA TGTGCCAGCAGGATGACAGGGGGCAACTATGGCTACACCTTC. Protein sequence: CASRMTGGNYGYTF.

The chain employs TRBV19 and TRBJ2-7; D is uncertain. Trimming pared 3 bases from V and 1 base from J, leaving 13 bases between. Germline CDR1 and CDR2: LNHDA and SQIVND (reference sequence). The CDR3 is made up of 15 amino acids. The CDR3 here is CASSISARLSYEQYF. For the CDR3, the DNA is TGTGCCAGTAGTATCAGCGCACGGTTATCCTACGAGCAGTACTTC. Together with reference TRBV19 and TRBJ2-7, the CDR3 gives the full variable domain: DGGITQSPKYLFRKEGQNVTLSCEQNLNHDAMYWYRQDPGQGLRLIYYSQIVNDFQKGDIAEGYSVSREKKESFPLTVTSAQKNPTAFYLCASSISARLSYEQYFGPGTRLTVT.

The rearrangement uses TRBV11-2 and TRBJ1-3; unclear D gene. There are 15 residues in the CDR3. V shed 7 bases and J shed 0 bases, with 13 bases lying between them. The germline V gene has CDR1 SGHAT and CDR2 FQNNGV. This CDR3 reads CASKLNRDSGNTIYF. The CDR3 DNA reads as TGTGCCAGCAAACTAAACCGGGACTCTGGAAACACCATATATTTT.

The chain joins TRBV4-2 to TRBJ2-4, with D perhaps matching TRBD2 (6 bases). This CDR3 is built from 17 residues. In germline, CDR1 is LGHNA, CDR2 YNFKEQ. V dropped 1 base and J dropped 0 bases, with 13 bases sitting between them. The DNA for the CDR3 is TGTGCCAGCAGCCAAGGTGGAGAGGGACTAGCCAAAAACATTCAGTACTTC. Translated, it gives CASSQGGEGLAKNIQYF.

This rearrangement joins TRBV28 to TRBJ1-3; D is unresolved. The germline gives CDR1 MDHEN, CDR2 SYDVKM. V was shortened by 5 bases and J by 4 bases, with 18 bases between the two germline ends. CDR3 length: 16 amino acids. The CDR3 reads CASSTNGRYAGNTIYF. The CDR3 DNA reads as TGTGCCAGCAGTACAAATGGGCGATACGCCGGAAACACCATATATTTT.

The chain employs TRBV2 and TRBJ1-2, with TRBD1 as a possible D gene (6 bases). Germline CDR1 and CDR2: SNHLY and FYNNEI. The V end lost 6 bases, the J end lost 4 bases, and 12 bases lay between the germline ends. The CDR3 covers 13 residues. CDR3 residues: CASREQGGYGYTF. The CDR3 DNA reads TGTGCCAGCAGGGAACAGGGCGGCTATGGCTACACCTTC.